Detailed here is one TCR beta chain. Per sample, no less than 6 micrograms of total RNA were extracted. This sample is part of a study of blood T cells in healthy people across ages. For the second PCR, which ran for about 6 to 11 cycles, a sample-barcoded 5' primer and a J-beta primer mix were used. MiXCR was run by TCRdb on the 5' RACE reads, yielding one entry per CDR3 protein. The sample shows 650,000 to 800,000 distinct CDR3 sequences, under 55% of them seen only once. This sequence originates from a man in his sixties in good health. Sequencing was performed on blood.

This CDR3 is CASSPPVSGWDTQYF. DNA for the CDR3: TGTGCCAGCTCACCGCCGGTGTCGGGGTGGGATACGCAGTATTTT. The rearrangement uses TRBV18 and TRBJ2-3, with D maybe TRBD2 (5 bases). In germline, CDR1 is KGHSH, CDR2 LQKENI. This CDR3 is built from 15 residues. Between the trimmed V and J ends, which lost 3 bases and 6 bases, there was a span of 16 bases.